This T cell receptor beta chain comes out of a study of OX40 agonist ivuxolimab in advanced cancers. The germline gives CDR1 MNHEY, CDR2 SVGAGI. The CDR3 is made up of 10 amino acids. Trimming left V 3 bases short and J 7 bases short, with 3 bases between. The table came from immunoSEQ multiplex PCR; TCRdb's copy has only in-frame clones and leaves some out. The repertoire holds about 83,000 clones, with 91% as singletons. The material sequenced was CD4+ or CD8+ T cells sorted from blood, taken in a trial of the OX40 agonist ivuxolimab. The sequence was obtained from an adult with an advanced solid tumor such as melanoma, head and neck, liver or kidney cancer. The chain is built from TRBV6-5 and TRBJ1-2; D call uncertain. The CDR3 DNA reads as TGTGCCAGCAGTTATGGTGGCTACACCTTC. Amino acids: CASSYGGYTF.